These T cell receptor beta chains were read from a single sample in a study of cytomegalovirus exposure and HLA in healthy donors. The repertoire was sequenced with immunoSEQ multiplex PCR; TCRdb's copy has only in-frame clones and lacks some. The sample comprises roughly 99,000 clones, approximately 79% of which are singletons, and about 4% rests with the top ten. The sequenced sample was PBMCs. These receptors were obtained from a woman in her thirties or forties in good health and CMV-seronegative. Each CDR3 is given with its conserved first and last residue. Fields, in order: clone size, J gene, D gene, V gene, CDR3 DNA, CDR3 protein. A D gene is named only where the DNA matches it firmly. Size is stated for part of the rows, as once, few or many counts, or as a class when the clone is expanded.

clone_size: NA; j_call: TRBJ1-6; d_call: TRBD1; v_call: TRBV18; cdr3_nt: TGTGCCAGCTCACCAAACACAGGGGATAATTCACCCCTCCACTTT; cdr3_aa: CASSPNTGDNSPLHF
clone_size: NA; j_call: TRBJ1-5; d_call: NA; v_call: TRBV19; cdr3_nt: TGTGCCAGTAGAGGACAGAGCAATCAGCCCCAGCATTTT; cdr3_aa: CASRGQSNQPQHF
clone_size: NA; j_call: TRBJ2-3; d_call: TRBD2; v_call: TRBV4-1; cdr3_nt: TGCGCCAGCAGCCAAGATGAGACTAGCTTATATACGCAGTATTTT; cdr3_aa: CASSQDETSLYTQYF
clone_size: NA; j_call: TRBJ2-1; d_call: TRBD1; v_call: TRBV9; cdr3_nt: TGTGCCAGCAGCGCTCTGACAGGGACCTACAATGAGCAGTTCTTC; cdr3_aa: CASSALTGTYNEQFF
clone_size: NA; j_call: TRBJ1-5; d_call: NA; v_call: TRBV28; cdr3_nt: TGTGCCAGCAGTTTAGTGGGAGTCGATCAGCCCCAGCATTTT; cdr3_aa: CASSLVGVDQPQHF
clone_size: NA; j_call: TRBJ2-7; d_call: TRBD1; v_call: TRBV6-5; cdr3_nt: TGTGCCAGCAGCAGAACAGGGGCGGGCTACGAGCAGTACTTC; cdr3_aa: CASSRTGAGYEQYF
clone_size: NA; j_call: TRBJ2-3; d_call: NA; v_call: TRBV7-8; cdr3_nt: TGTGCCAGCAGCACTAGCACCCACACAGATACGCAGTATTTT; cdr3_aa: CASSTSTHTDTQYF
clone_size: NA; j_call: TRBJ1-1; d_call: TRBD1; v_call: TRBV7-2; cdr3_nt: TGTGCCAGCAGCCTCGACAGGGTGAACACTGAAGCTTTCTTT; cdr3_aa: CASSLDRVNTEAFF
clone_size: few; j_call: TRBJ1-2; d_call: TRBD1; v_call: TRBV4-3; cdr3_nt: TGCGCCAGCAGCCAAGTGCCGACAGGGGACTATGGCTACCCCTTC; cdr3_aa: CASSQVPTGDYGYPF
clone_size: NA; j_call: TRBJ1-2; d_call: NA; v_call: TRBV5-4; cdr3_nt: TGTGCCAGCAGCCCCGGGACTAAAGACTATGGCTACACCTTC; cdr3_aa: CASSPGTKDYGYTF
clone_size: NA; j_call: TRBJ2-3; d_call: NA; v_call: TRBV18; cdr3_nt: TGTGCCAGCTCACCGCGGGATCCCCCCGGAGATACGCAGTATTTT; cdr3_aa: CASSPRDPPGDTQYF
clone_size: NA; j_call: TRBJ2-1; d_call: TRBD1; v_call: TRBV7-9; cdr3_nt: TGTGCCAGCAGCTTAGCCGCGGGACAGGTAGACAATGAGCAGTTCTTC; cdr3_aa: CASSLAAGQVDNEQFF
clone_size: once; j_call: TRBJ1-5; d_call: TRBD1; v_call: TRBV18; cdr3_nt: TGTGCCAGCTCGGGGACAGACAATCAGCCCCAGCATTTT; cdr3_aa: CASSGTDNQPQHF
clone_size: NA; j_call: TRBJ1-2; d_call: NA; v_call: TRBV7-2; cdr3_nt: TGTGCCAGCAGCCCCCCACGGGCGGGCTATGGCTACACCTTC; cdr3_aa: CASSPPRAGYGYTF
clone_size: many; j_call: TRBJ1-1; d_call: TRBD1; v_call: TRBV5-1; cdr3_nt: TGCGCCAGCAGCTACGGACAGGTGAACACTGAAGCTTTCTTT; cdr3_aa: CASSYGQVNTEAFF
clone_size: NA; j_call: TRBJ2-7; d_call: NA; v_call: TRBV10-3; cdr3_nt: TGTGCCATCAGTATAAGCGATCGCTACGAGCAGTACTTC; cdr3_aa: CAISISDRYEQYF
clone_size: few; j_call: TRBJ1-5; d_call: TRBD1; v_call: TRBV19; cdr3_nt: TGTGCCAGTAGTGGGCCGGGACAGGGTAATCAGCCCCAGCATTTT; cdr3_aa: CASSGPGQGNQPQHF
clone_size: NA; j_call: TRBJ1-1; d_call: TRBD1; v_call: TRBV30; cdr3_nt: TGTGCCTGGAGACAGGGGTACACTGAAGCTTTCTTT; cdr3_aa: CAWRQGYTEAFF
clone_size: NA; j_call: TRBJ1-2; d_call: TRBD1; v_call: TRBV13; cdr3_nt: TGTGCCAGCAGCTCCGGGACAGGGCTCGCTGGCTACACCTTC; cdr3_aa: CASSSGTGLAGYTF
clone_size: NA; j_call: TRBJ1-2; d_call: NA; v_call: TRBV10-3; cdr3_nt: TGTGCCATCAGTGAGTCCGCCGCAGGGCCCTATGGCTACACCTTC; cdr3_aa: CAISESAAGPYGYTF
clone_size: NA; j_call: TRBJ1-1; d_call: NA; v_call: TRBV15; cdr3_nt: TGTGCCACCAGCACGGGAAGCACTGAAGCTTTCTTT; cdr3_aa: CATSTGSTEAFF
clone_size: NA; j_call: TRBJ2-1; d_call: TRBD1; v_call: TRBV29-1; cdr3_nt: TGCAGCGTTGGGGGACAGGGATTCAACAATGAGCAGTTCTTC; cdr3_aa: CSVGGQGFNNEQFF
clone_size: NA; j_call: TRBJ1-2; d_call: NA; v_call: TRBV6-5; cdr3_nt: TGTGCCAGCAGTCGGGAGGATTCTAACTATGGCTACACCTTC; cdr3_aa: CASSREDSNYGYTF
clone_size: NA; j_call: TRBJ2-7; d_call: TRBD1; v_call: TRBV19; cdr3_nt: TGTGCCAGCAAATCCGGGACAGGGGTTTACGAGCAGTACTTC; cdr3_aa: CASKSGTGVYEQYF
clone_size: few; j_call: TRBJ1-1; d_call: TRBD1; v_call: TRBV6-1; cdr3_nt: TGTGCCAGCAGTCCGGGACAGGGGGACACTGAAGCTTTCTTT; cdr3_aa: CASSPGQGDTEAFF
clone_size: NA; j_call: TRBJ2-1; d_call: TRBD2; v_call: TRBV19; cdr3_nt: TGTGCCAGTAACAGACTAGCGGGGGGGAAAAGCTCCTACAATGAGCAGTTCTTC; cdr3_aa: CASNRLAGGKSSYNEQFF
clone_size: few; j_call: TRBJ1-3; d_call: NA; v_call: TRBV7-6; cdr3_nt: TGTGCCAGCAGCCCCCTAGTCGGCTCTGGAAACACCATATATTTT; cdr3_aa: CASSPLVGSGNTIYF
clone_size: NA; j_call: TRBJ1-2; d_call: NA; v_call: TRBV10-3; cdr3_nt: TGTGCCATCAGTGACGGGCAAGGGGAGGGCCACACCTTC; cdr3_aa: CAISDGQGEGHTF
clone_size: few; j_call: TRBJ2-1; d_call: TRBD2; v_call: TRBV6-1; cdr3_nt: TGTGCCAGCAGTGAAGGGCGGGGGGGCAATGAGCAGTTCTTC; cdr3_aa: CASSEGRGGNEQFF
clone_size: NA; j_call: TRBJ2-3; d_call: NA; v_call: TRBV2; cdr3_nt: TGTGCCAGCAGTAGACTCTCGGATACGCAGTATTTT; cdr3_aa: CASSRLSDTQYF
clone_size: NA; j_call: TRBJ2-1; d_call: NA; v_call: TRBV7-3; cdr3_nt: TGTGCCAGCAGCTACCAGGGTGTCGGTGAGCAGTTCTTC; cdr3_aa: CASSYQGVGEQFF
clone_size: once; j_call: TRBJ2-6; d_call: TRBD1; v_call: TRBV12-5; cdr3_nt: TGTGCTAGTGGTTTGCCAAGGACAGGGGGCTTTGGGGCCAACGTCCTGACTTTC; cdr3_aa: CASGLPRTGGFGANVLTF
clone_size: NA; j_call: TRBJ2-5; d_call: NA; v_call: TRBV4-3; cdr3_nt: TGCGCCAGCAGCCAAGACGAGCAAGAGACCCAGTACTTC; cdr3_aa: CASSQDEQETQYF
clone_size: NA; j_call: TRBJ1-4; d_call: TRBD1; v_call: TRBV2; cdr3_nt: TGTGCCAGCAGTCTTCCTCAGGGGGCTGGTGAAAAACTGTTTTTT; cdr3_aa: CASSLPQGAGEKLFF
clone_size: NA; j_call: TRBJ1-2; d_call: NA; v_call: TRBV2; cdr3_nt: TGTGCCAGCAGTGCCAGGGAAGTGTATGGCTACACCTTC; cdr3_aa: CASSAREVYGYTF
clone_size: NA; j_call: TRBJ1-3; d_call: TRBD1; v_call: TRBV30; cdr3_nt: TGTGCCTGGAGCCTACAGGGGCTTGGCGGAAACACCATATATTTT; cdr3_aa: CAWSLQGLGGNTIYF
clone_size: NA; j_call: TRBJ1-2; d_call: NA; v_call: TRBV25-1; cdr3_nt: TGTGCCACCCTACAGGGAACCGTTGGCTACACCTTC; cdr3_aa: CATLQGTVGYTF
clone_size: NA; j_call: TRBJ1-5; d_call: TRBD1; v_call: TRBV28; cdr3_nt: TGTGCCAGCAGCCCACAGGGGGACAATCAGCCCCAGCATTTT; cdr3_aa: CASSPQGDNQPQHF
clone_size: NA; j_call: TRBJ2-1; d_call: TRBD1; v_call: TRBV7-3; cdr3_nt: TGTGCCAGCAGCCCGGGACAGGGGAGCTTTCAGTTCTTC; cdr3_aa: CASSPGQGSFQFF
clone_size: NA; j_call: TRBJ2-3; d_call: TRBD2; v_call: TRBV9; cdr3_nt: TGTGCCAGCAGCTTTGGAACTAGCGGGGGTTCCGGGGTAGATACGCAGTATTTT; cdr3_aa: CASSFGTSGGSGVDTQYF
clone_size: NA; j_call: TRBJ2-7; d_call: TRBD1; v_call: TRBV9; cdr3_nt: TGTGCCAGCAGCGTAGAACAGGGGGCCAGCGAGCAGTACTTC; cdr3_aa: CASSVEQGASEQYF
clone_size: NA; j_call: TRBJ2-7; d_call: NA; v_call: TRBV27; cdr3_nt: TGTGCCAGCAGTTTACGGCCCAGCGGGTATGCCTACGAGCAGTACTTC; cdr3_aa: CASSLRPSGYAYEQYF
clone_size: NA; j_call: TRBJ2-1; d_call: TRBD1; v_call: TRBV7-8; cdr3_nt: TGTGCCAGCAGCAGACAGGGGGAGGGCGGTGAGCAGTTCTTC; cdr3_aa: CASSRQGEGGEQFF
clone_size: NA; j_call: TRBJ1-1; d_call: TRBD1; v_call: TRBV7-2; cdr3_nt: TGTGCCGGCAGGGATACAGGGGCTACCACTGAAGCTTTCTTT; cdr3_aa: CAGRDTGATTEAFF
clone_size: NA; j_call: TRBJ1-5; d_call: NA; v_call: TRBV19; cdr3_nt: TGTGCCAGTAGTATATGGGAGCAAGGAGGGCCCCAGCATTTT; cdr3_aa: CASSIWEQGGPQHF
clone_size: NA; j_call: TRBJ2-7; d_call: NA; v_call: TRBV7-2; cdr3_nt: TGTGCCAGCACCCCGGCAGGACTACAATACGAGCAGTACTTC; cdr3_aa: CASTPAGLQYEQYF
clone_size: few; j_call: TRBJ2-1; d_call: NA; v_call: TRBV9; cdr3_nt: TGTGCCAGCAGCGTAGACGAGGGGGGGTCCTACAATGAGCAGTTCTTC; cdr3_aa: CASSVDEGGSYNEQFF